The rows below give T cell receptor beta chains drawn from one sample of a study of OX40 agonist ivuxolimab in advanced cancers. The data were produced by immunoSEQ multiplex PCR, yet TCRdb's version contains in-frame clones alone and is incomplete. The repertoire includes roughly 100,000 clones, just under 85% of them detected once, and about 1.6% sits in the top ten. The sample was CD4+ or CD8+ T cells sorted from blood, taken in a trial of the OX40 agonist ivuxolimab. All receptors derive from an adult with an advanced solid tumor such as melanoma, head and neck, liver or kidney cancer. The CDR3 runs from the conserved cysteine through the conserved F or W. The D gene is left open where the match is weak. The size field is filled for only some rows; it gives once, few, many or a size class.

size	V	D	J	CDR3	DNA
.	TRBV4-3	TRBD1	TRBJ1-2	CASSDTGVNYGYTF	TGCGCCAGCAGCGACACAGGGGTTAACTATGGCTACACCTTC
.	TRBV30	TRBD1	TRBJ2-5	CAWSGLPQGQETQYF	TGTGCCTGGAGTGGACTACCACAGGGGCAAGAGACCCAGTACTTC
.	TRBV4-1	.	TRBJ1-4	CASSHGQSGSNEKLFF	TGCGCCAGCAGCCACGGACAGTCAGGAAGTAATGAAAAACTGTTTTTT
.	TRBV7-9	TRBD1	TRBJ1-5	CASSLGERQGAQPQHF	TGTGCCAGCAGCTTAGGGGAAAGGCAGGGGGCTCAGCCCCAGCATTTT
once	TRBV5-5	.	TRBJ2-7	CASSLGGTSPYEQYF	TGTGCCAGCAGCTTGGGGGGGACGTCCCCCTACGAGCAGTACTTC
.	TRBV28	TRBD1	TRBJ1-1	CASSTGARRTEAFF	TGTGCCAGCAGTACAGGGGCGCGGAGGACTGAAGCTTTCTTT
.	TRBV7-2	.	TRBJ1-1	CASSLLPKTGGEAFF	TGTGCCAGCAGCTTACTTCCCAAAACGGGCGGTGAAGCTTTCTTT
few	TRBV7-9	.	TRBJ1-1	CASSLVAGSQEAFF	TGTGCCAGCAGCTTAGTGGCGGGCAGCCAAGAAGCTTTCTTT
.	TRBV6-5	.	TRBJ2-3	CASSYSAPPGTDTQYF	TGTGCCAGCAGTTATTCGGCGCCGCCCGGCACAGATACGCAGTATTTT
.	TRBV4-3	.	TRBJ1-2	CASSQDRSGYGYTF	TGCGCCAGCAGCCAAGATCGGTCGGGTTATGGCTACACCTTC
.	TRBV5-6	.	TRBJ1-3	CASSLISTDLNTIYF	TGTGCCAGCAGCTTGATATCTACAGACTTAAACACCATATATTTT
many	TRBV7-9	TRBD2	TRBJ2-7	CASSLVAGVGYEQYF	TGTGCCAGCAGCTTGGTAGCGGGAGTAGGTTACGAGCAGTACTTC
.	TRBV19	.	TRBJ1-1	CASTVNTEAFF	TGTGCCAGTACGGTGAACACTGAAGCTTTCTTT
.	TRBV28	.	TRBJ1-2	CASSLSFGYYGYTF	TGTGCCAGCAGTTTAAGTTTCGGGTACTATGGCTACACCTTC
few	TRBV5-4	.	TRBJ1-1	CASRREGSPEAFF	TGTGCCAGCAGGAGGGAAGGGTCACCTGAAGCTTTCTTT
.	TRBV6-1	.	TRBJ1-2	CASGVASGYTF	TGTGCCAGCGGAGTTGCCTCTGGCTACACCTTC
.	TRBV30	.	TRBJ1-2	CACRGDGYTF	TGTGCCTGCCGGGGAGATGGCTACACCTTC
.	TRBV25-1	.	TRBJ2-3	CASSTRDTQYF	TGTGCCAGCAGTACGAGAGATACGCAGTATTTT
.	TRBV7-2	.	TRBJ1-5	CASSLNGQINQPQHF	TGTGCCAGCAGCTTAAACGGACAGATCAATCAGCCCCAGCATTTT
.	TRBV18	.	TRBJ2-7	CASSPSPGGGFSYEQYF	TGTGCCAGCTCACCTTCTCCCGGGGGCGGATTCTCCTACGAGCAGTACTTC
once	TRBV7-2	.	TRBJ1-5	CASSLARSDQPQHF	TGTGCCAGCAGCTTAGCCAGGTCAGATCAGCCCCAGCATTTT
.	TRBV30	.	TRBJ1-3	CAWSVSGSGNTIYF	TGTGCCTGGAGTGTATCCGGCTCTGGAAACACCATATATTTT
.	TRBV6-5	TRBD1	TRBJ2-7	CASSSPRTGGYEQYF	TGTGCCAGCAGTTCACCGCGGACAGGGGGTTACGAGCAGTACTTC
.	TRBV18	TRBD2	TRBJ2-1	CASSTTVPREGEQFF	TGTGCCAGCTCAACCACCGTACCCAGGGAGGGGGAGCAGTTCTTC
.	TRBV28	TRBD2	TRBJ2-2	CASSPSGSANTGELFF	TGTGCCAGCAGCCCCAGCGGGAGCGCGAACACCGGGGAGCTGTTTTTT
.	TRBV28	.	TRBJ1-2	CASSRGPSYGYTF	TGTGCCAGCAGTCGAGGACCCTCCTATGGCTACACCTTC
few	TRBV6-5	TRBD1	TRBJ1-5	CASSPTGADQPQHF	TGTGCCAGCAGTCCCACAGGGGCGGATCAGCCCCAGCATTTT
.	TRBV5-1	.	TRBJ1-2	CASSRVSNYGYTF	TGCGCCAGCAGCAGGGTCAGTAACTATGGCTACACCTTC
.	TRBV19	.	TRBJ1-4	CASSIGGAPEKLFF	TGTGCCAGTAGTATCGGGGGGGCGCCTGAAAAACTGTTTTTT
few	TRBV30	.	TRBJ1-5	CAWSIKADHQPQHF	TGTGCCTGGAGCATAAAGGCAGACCATCAGCCCCAGCATTTT
.	TRBV6-5	.	TRBJ1-4	CASSNRVGNEKLFF	TGTGCCAGCAGTAACAGGGTTGGGAATGAAAAACTGTTTTTT
.	TRBV27	TRBD2	TRBJ2-7	CASSPRTSGGWWYF	TGTGCCAGCAGTCCCCGGACTAGCGGGGGTTGGTGGTACTTC
.	TRBV7-9	TRBD2	TRBJ2-5	CASSLGGGAAGETQYF	TGTGCCAGCAGCTTGGGCGGGGGGGCGGCTGGCGAGACCCAGTACTTC
.	TRBV10-2	.	TRBJ2-1	CASSDPYKPNEQFF	TGCGCCAGCAGTGATCCTTACAAACCCAATGAGCAGTTCTTC
.	TRBV11-2	TRBD1	TRBJ2-7	CASSNLDRGSYEQYF	TGTGCCAGCAGCAACCTGGACAGGGGTTCCTACGAGCAGTACTTC
few	TRBV12-5	.	TRBJ2-1	CASGSPGENEQFF	TGTGCTAGTGGTTCCCCTGGGGAGAATGAGCAGTTCTTC
.	TRBV6-1	.	TRBJ1-1	CASSEVGENTEAFF	TGTGCCAGCAGTGAAGTTGGGGAGAACACTGAAGCTTTCTTT
.	TRBV25-1	.	TRBJ1-5	CASSGKQGVSNQPQHF	TGTGCCAGCAGTGGAAAACAGGGTGTTAGCAATCAGCCCCAGCATTTT
.	TRBV9	TRBD1	TRBJ2-2	CASSVGTGWSGELFF	TGTGCCAGCAGCGTAGGGACAGGGTGGAGCGGGGAGCTGTTTTTT
.	TRBV2	.	TRBJ1-5	CASRLNIRGNQPQHF	TGTGCCAGCAGATTGAACATCCGGGGCAATCAGCCCCAGCATTTT
.	TRBV29-1	TRBD2	TRBJ2-7	CSVDGLAGSSPYEQYF	TGCAGCGTTGACGGACTAGCGGGATCCTCTCCCTACGAGCAGTACTTC
.	TRBV6-1	TRBD1	TRBJ1-5	CASSVGTGGSQPQHF	TGTGCCAGCAGTGTTGGGACAGGGGGTAGTCAGCCCCAGCATTTT
.	TRBV7-2	.	TRBJ1-2	CASSFGRERGYTF	TGTGCCAGCAGCTTCGGGAGGGAACGCGGCTACACCTTC
.	TRBV5-6	.	TRBJ1-2	CASSLAVRVGGYTF	TGTGCCAGCAGCTTGGCGGTTAGGGTGGGAGGCTACACCTTC
once	TRBV4-3	TRBD1	TRBJ1-3	CASSQGTGSAGNTIYF	TGCGCCAGCAGCCAGGGGACAGGGTCGGCTGGAAACACCATATATTTT
.	TRBV4-1	TRBD1	TRBJ2-3	CASSLPRDRGTDTQYF	TGCGCCAGCAGCCTCCCCCGGGACAGGGGTACAGATACGCAGTATTTT
once	TRBV5-4	.	TRBJ2-5	CASSWGPRGETQYF	TGTGCCAGCAGCTGGGGGCCGCGGGGCGAGACCCAGTACTTC
.	TRBV7-3	TRBD2	TRBJ2-1	CASSSGLAGVREQFF	TGTGCCAGCAGCTCGGGACTAGCGGGAGTTCGAGAGCAGTTCTTC
.	TRBV7-2	.	TRBJ2-5	CASSLRGGPTENTQYF	TGTGCCAGCAGCTTACGAGGGGGGCCGACGGAGAATACCCAGTACTTC
.	TRBV11-2	TRBD2	TRBJ2-3	CASSIGTSFSDTQYF	TGTGCCAGCAGCATTGGGACTAGCTTTTCAGATACGCAGTATTTT
.	TRBV7-6	TRBD1	TRBJ1-1	CASRDRVNTEAFF	TGTGCCAGCAGAGACAGGGTGAACACTGAAGCTTTCTTT
.	TRBV18	TRBD1	TRBJ1-4	CASSLDRVEEKLFF	TGTGCCAGCTCACTCGACAGGGTAGAGGAAAAACTGTTTTTT